The entry below describes one T cell receptor beta chain. This clonotype has a handful of counts. Its recognized antigen is unknown. It has no much larger one-base neighbor in the sample; base qualities were not kept. This entry belongs to a study of blood T cells in healthy people across ages (dated by TCRdb to between 2014 and 2017). In terms of the full investigation: In model experiments, template switching captured about one uniquely barcoded TCR beta cDNA molecule for every two T cells. The study analyzed two additional independent replicas of 1 million unique cDNA reads from the same blood draw for two donors, one aged 18 to 29 and one aged 80 or older. The study measured age-related changes in TCR beta repertoire diversity using deep sequencing normalized with unique cDNA molecular identifiers. The donors were split into four age groups: young (average 16 years), middle-aged (over 35), aged (62) and long-lived (approximately 80). To avoid experimental bias, donors of different ages were randomly spread across the sequencing lanes. The full study reports these points: Total diversity estimates from one million sequenced T cells were considered lower bounds and underestimates. Since profiling was done on bulk unsorted PBMCs, naive and antigen-experienced compartments could not be conclusively compared. Because the CMV infection status of the donors was unknown, age-related changes in expanded clonotypes may potentially have been confounded. The percentage of naive T cells measured by flow cytometry correlated strongly with observed TCR beta diversity. Observed TCR beta diversity per million T cells fell roughly linearly with age, and a significant reduction was already apparent by age around 40. The long-lived group showed more naive CD4+ T cells, fewer expanded clones and increased TCR diversity than the aged group, suggesting age selection.

Library preparation used 5' RACE. Sequencing took place on an Illumina HiSeq 2500. A second roughly 6 to 12 cycle PCR used a sample-barcoded 5' primer and a J-beta primer mix. Each TCR beta cDNA molecule received a unique molecular identifier from a template-switch 5' adaptor carrying 12 random nucleotides. Each sample yielded at least 2.5 million CDR3-containing paired-end reads. The Mint cDNA synthesis kit, primed by a TRBC-specific oligonucleotide, was used to synthesize first-strand cDNA from all RNA. Following uracil-DNA glycosylase treatment, all cDNA underwent a first 18-cycle PCR with the universal primers M1SS and BC2_uni_R. The original pipeline was this. For normalization, 1 million high-quality reads were randomly selected from each sample, with every read carrying a distinct molecular identifier. Instead of being binned into consensus sequences, reads with shared molecular identifiers were discarded. CDR3 identification, clonotype clustering and error correction used MiTCR with a Q25 quality threshold and the strictest error-elimination algorithm. Lower-bound total TCR beta diversity was estimated with a nonparametric unseen species model using Euler transformation. TCRdb's own reprocessing of the public reads used fastp at Q25 and MiXCR and kept productive beta chains. A single entry per CDR3 protein holds the most common genes and DNA from its merged rows. What appears here as the V and J calls and clone size reflects TCRdb's work, not the paper's. This sample comprises 1.2 million to 1.5 million distinct CDR3 sequences, around 42% of them detected only once. The top ten clones comprise roughly 7.9% of the sample.

The donors were roughly 40 Caucasian individuals from Russia, aged 6 to 90 years, who were systemically healthy. Each donor gave ten milliliters of peripheral blood, collected into EDTA-treated Vacutainer tubes. Ficoll-Paque density-gradient centrifugation was used to isolate PBMCs, with at least 7 million obtained per sample. Trizol reagent was used to extract total RNA from the PBMCs, yielding at least 6 micrograms per sample. For every donor, an aliquot of PBMCs went through flow cytometry to measure the percentages of naive CD45RAhigh/CD27high T cells. Germline trimming amounts to 0 bases on V and 0 bases on J, with 4 as the count of junction bases outside the gene matches. The CDR3 has 16 amino acids, counting the end cysteine and phenylalanine. The DNA shown is the 48-base CDR3, in frame from base 1. CDR1 and CDR2, per the germline V gene, are MNHNS and SASEGT.

The receptor comes from a young woman in good health. The chain is assembled from TRBV6-1 and TRBJ2-5, with TRBD2 identical over 7 junction bases. Source material: blood. The sequenced DNA is TGTGCCAGCAGTGAAGCGGGTAGCGGGTACCAAGAGACCCAGTACTTC. It specifies CASSEAGSGYQETQYF.